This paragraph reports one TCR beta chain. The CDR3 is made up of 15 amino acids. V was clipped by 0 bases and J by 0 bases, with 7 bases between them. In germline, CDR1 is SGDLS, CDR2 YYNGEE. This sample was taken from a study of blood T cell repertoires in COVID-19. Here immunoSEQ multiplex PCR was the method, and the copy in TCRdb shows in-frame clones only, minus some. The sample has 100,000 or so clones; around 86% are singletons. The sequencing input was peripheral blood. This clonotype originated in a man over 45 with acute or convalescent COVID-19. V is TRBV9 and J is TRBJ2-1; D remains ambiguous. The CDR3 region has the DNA TGTGCCAGCAGCGTAGACTTGAGCTCCTACAATGAGCAGTTCTTC. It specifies CASSVDLSSYNEQFF.